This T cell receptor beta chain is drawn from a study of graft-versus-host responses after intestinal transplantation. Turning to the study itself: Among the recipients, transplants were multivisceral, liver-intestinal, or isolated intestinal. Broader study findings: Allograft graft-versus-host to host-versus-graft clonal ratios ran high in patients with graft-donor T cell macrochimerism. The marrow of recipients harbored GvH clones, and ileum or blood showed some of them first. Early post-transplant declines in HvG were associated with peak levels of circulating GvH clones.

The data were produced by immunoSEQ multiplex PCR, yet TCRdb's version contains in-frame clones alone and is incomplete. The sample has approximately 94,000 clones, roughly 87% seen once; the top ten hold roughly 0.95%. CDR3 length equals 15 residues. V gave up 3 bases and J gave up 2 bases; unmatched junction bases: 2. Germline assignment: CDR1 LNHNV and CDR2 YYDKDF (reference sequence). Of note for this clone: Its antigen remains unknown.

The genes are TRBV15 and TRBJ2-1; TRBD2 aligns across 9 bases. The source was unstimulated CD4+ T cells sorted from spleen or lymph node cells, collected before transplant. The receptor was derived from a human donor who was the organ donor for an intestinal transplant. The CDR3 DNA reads TGTGCCACCAGCAGGCAGCGGGGGGCCTACAATGAGCAGTTCTTC. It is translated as CATSRQRGAYNEQFF.